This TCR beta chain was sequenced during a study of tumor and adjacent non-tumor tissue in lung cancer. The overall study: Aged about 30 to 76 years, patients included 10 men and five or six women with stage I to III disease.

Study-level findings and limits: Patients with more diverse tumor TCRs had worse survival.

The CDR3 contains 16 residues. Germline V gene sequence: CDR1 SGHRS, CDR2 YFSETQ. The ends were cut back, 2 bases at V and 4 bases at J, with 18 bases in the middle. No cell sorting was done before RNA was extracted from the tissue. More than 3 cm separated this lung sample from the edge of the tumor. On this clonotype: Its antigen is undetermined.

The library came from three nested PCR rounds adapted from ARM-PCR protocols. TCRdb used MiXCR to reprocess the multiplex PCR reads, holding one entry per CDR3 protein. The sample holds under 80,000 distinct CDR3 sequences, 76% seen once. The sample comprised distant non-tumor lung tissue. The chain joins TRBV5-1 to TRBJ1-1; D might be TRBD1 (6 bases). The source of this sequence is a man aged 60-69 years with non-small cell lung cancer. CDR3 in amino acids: CASSFQDGGGRTEAFF. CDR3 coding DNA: TGCGCCAGCAGCTTCCAGGATGGAGGGGGGCGCACTGAAGCTTTCTTT.